This T cell receptor (beta chain) was sequenced for a study of OX40 agonist ivuxolimab in advanced cancers. As for the study in general: From about 23 to 85 years was the age range, with a mean of around 60 years, and around 80% were male. Broader study findings: Researchers report that CD8+ T cells had, on average, more expanded clones than CD4+. Circulating CD4+ and CD8+ T cells showed clonal expansion by week 6 at 0.1 to 3.0 mg/kg.

Profiled with immunoSEQ multiplex PCR; TCRdb holds only in-frame clones, not every one. The sample contains roughly 89,000 clones, around 84% of which appear only once. In regard to this clone: Its antigen is not identified.

Germline CDR1 SQVTM, CDR2 ANQGSEA. This CDR3 region has 14 residues. V lost 1 base to trimming and J lost 6 bases; unmatched junction nucleotides: 6. The rearrangement links TRBV29-1 to TRBJ2-3; 8 bases agree with TRBD2. The sample here was CD4+ or CD8+ T cells sorted from blood, taken in a trial of the OX40 agonist ivuxolimab. The TCR comes from an adult with an advanced solid tumor such as melanoma, head and neck, liver or kidney cancer. The CDR3 DNA sequence: TGCAGCGTTGAAGGGGGGACTAGGGTGGATACGCAGTATTTT. Translating gives CSVEGGTRVDTQYF.